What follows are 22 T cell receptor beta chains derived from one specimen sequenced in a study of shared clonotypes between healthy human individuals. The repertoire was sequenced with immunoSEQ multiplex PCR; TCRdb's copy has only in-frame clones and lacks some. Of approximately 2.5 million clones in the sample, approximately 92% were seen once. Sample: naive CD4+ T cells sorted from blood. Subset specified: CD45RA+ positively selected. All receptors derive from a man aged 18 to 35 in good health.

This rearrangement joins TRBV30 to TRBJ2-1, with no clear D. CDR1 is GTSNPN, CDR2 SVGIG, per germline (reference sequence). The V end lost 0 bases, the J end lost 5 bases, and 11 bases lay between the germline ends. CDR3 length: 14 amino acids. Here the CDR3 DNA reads TGTGCCTGGAGTGTACGGGTATCTGACAATGAGCAGTTCTTC. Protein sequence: CAWSVRVSDNEQFF. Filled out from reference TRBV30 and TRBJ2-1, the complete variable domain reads SQTIHQWPATLVQPVGSPLSLECTVEGTSNPNLYWYRQAAGRGLQLLFYSVGIGQISSEVPQNLSASRPQDRQFILSSKKLLLSDSGFYLCAWSVRVSDNEQFFGPGTRLTVL.

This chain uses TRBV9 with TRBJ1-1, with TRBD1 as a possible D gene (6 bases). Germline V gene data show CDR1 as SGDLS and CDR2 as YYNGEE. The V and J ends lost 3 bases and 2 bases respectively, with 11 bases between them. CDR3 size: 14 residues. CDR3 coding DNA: TGTGCCAGCAGCGAGATGGGGGCCAACACTGAAGCTTTCTTT. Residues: CASSEMGANTEAFF.

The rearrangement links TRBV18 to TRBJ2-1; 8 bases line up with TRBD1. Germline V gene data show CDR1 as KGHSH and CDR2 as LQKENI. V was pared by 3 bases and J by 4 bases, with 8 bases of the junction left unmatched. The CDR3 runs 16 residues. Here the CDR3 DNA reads TGTGCCAGCTCACCGCTTCAGGGGGCCCTATACAATGAGCAGTTCTTC. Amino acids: CASSPLQGALYNEQFF.

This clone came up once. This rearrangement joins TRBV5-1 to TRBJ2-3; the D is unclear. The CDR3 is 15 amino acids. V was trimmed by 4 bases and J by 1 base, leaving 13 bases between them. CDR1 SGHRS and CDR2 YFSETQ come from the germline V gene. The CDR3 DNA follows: TGCGCCAGCAGCCTACAACTGGTGGGCACAGATACGCAGTATTTT. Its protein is CASSLQLVGTDTQYF.

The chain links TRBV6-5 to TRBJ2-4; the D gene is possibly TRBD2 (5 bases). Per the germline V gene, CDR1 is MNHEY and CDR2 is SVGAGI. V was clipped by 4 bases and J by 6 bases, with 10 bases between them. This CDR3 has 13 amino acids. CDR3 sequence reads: CASSSGVGNIQYF. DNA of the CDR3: TGTGCCAGCAGTTCCGGGGTGGGAAACATTCAGTACTTC.

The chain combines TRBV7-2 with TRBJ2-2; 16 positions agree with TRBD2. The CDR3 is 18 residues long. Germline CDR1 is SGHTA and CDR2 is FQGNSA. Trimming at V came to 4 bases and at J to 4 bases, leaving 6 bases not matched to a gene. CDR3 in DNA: TGTGCCAGCAGCTCCGGGACTAGCGGGAGGGCAACCACCGGGGAGCTGTTTTTT. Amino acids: CASSSGTSGRATTGELFF.

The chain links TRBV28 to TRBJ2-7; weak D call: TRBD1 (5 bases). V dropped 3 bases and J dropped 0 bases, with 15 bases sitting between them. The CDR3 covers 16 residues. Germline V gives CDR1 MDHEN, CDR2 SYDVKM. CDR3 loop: CASSFQGRVSSYEQYF. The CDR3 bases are TGTGCCAGCAGTTTCCAGGGTCGGGTGAGCTCCTACGAGCAGTACTTC. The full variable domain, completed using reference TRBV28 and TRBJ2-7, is DVKVTQSSRYLVKRTGEKVFLECVQDMDHENMFWYRQDPGLGLRLIYFSYDVKMKEKGDIPEGYSVSREKKERFSLILESASTNQTSMYLCASSFQGRVSSYEQYFGPGTRLTVT.

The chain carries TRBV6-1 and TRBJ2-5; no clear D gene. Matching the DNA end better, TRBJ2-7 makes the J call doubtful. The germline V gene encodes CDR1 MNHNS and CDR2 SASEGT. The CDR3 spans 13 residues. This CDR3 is CASRFVGSYEQYF. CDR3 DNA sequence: TGTGCCAGCAGATTTGTCGGAAGCTACGAGCAGTACTTC.

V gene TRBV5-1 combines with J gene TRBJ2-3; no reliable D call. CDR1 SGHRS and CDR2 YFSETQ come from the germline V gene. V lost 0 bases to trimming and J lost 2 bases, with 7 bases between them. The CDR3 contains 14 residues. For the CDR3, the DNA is TGCGCCAGCAGCTTGGAGGGTTTCACAGATACGCAGTATTTT. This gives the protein CASSLEGFTDTQYF. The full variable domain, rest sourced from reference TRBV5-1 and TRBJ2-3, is KAGVTQTPRYLIKTRGQQVTLSCSPISGHRSVSWYQQTPGQGLQFLFEYFSETQRNKGNFPGRFSGRQFSNSRSEMNVSTLELGDSALYLCASSLEGFTDTQYFGPGTRLTVL.

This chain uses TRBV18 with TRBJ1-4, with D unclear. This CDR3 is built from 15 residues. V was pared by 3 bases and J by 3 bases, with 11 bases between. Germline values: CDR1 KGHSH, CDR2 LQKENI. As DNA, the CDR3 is TGTGCCAGCTCACCGTCTTGGGGAGCTAATGAAAAACTGTTTTTT. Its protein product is CASSPSWGANEKLFF.

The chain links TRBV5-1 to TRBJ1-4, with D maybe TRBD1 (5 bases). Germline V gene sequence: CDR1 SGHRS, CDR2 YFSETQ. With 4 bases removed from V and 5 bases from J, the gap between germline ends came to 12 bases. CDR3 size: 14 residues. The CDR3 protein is CASSRDGTNEKLFF. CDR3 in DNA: TGCGCCAGCAGCCGGGACGGTACCAATGAAAAACTGTTTTTT.

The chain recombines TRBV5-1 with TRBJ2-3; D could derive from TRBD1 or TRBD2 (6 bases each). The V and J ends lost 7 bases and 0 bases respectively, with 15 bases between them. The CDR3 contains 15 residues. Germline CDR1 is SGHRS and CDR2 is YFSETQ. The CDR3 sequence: CASGRGDSSTDTQYF. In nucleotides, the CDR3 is TGCGCCAGCGGAAGGGGGGATTCTAGCACAGATACGCAGTATTTT.

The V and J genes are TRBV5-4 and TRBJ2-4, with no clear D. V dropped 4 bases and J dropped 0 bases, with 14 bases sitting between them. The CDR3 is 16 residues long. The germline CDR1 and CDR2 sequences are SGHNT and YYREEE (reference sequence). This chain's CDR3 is CASSPTPPLAKNIQYF. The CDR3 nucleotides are TGTGCCAGCAGCCCTACCCCCCCCCTAGCCAAAAACATTCAGTACTTC.

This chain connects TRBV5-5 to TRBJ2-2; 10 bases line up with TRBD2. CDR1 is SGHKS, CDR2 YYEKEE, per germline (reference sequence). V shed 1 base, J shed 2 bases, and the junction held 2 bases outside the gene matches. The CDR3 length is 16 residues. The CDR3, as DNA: TGTGCCAGCAGCTTGTTAGCGGGAGGTAACACCGGGGAGCTGTTTTTT. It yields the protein CASSLLAGGNTGELFF.

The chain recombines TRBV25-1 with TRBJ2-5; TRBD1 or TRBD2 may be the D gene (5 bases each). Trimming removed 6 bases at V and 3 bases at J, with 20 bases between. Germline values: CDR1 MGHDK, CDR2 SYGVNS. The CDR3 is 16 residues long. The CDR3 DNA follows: TGTGCCAGCAGCTTCCCCCTGGGACGTCTTGAAGAGACCCAGTACTTC. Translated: CASSFPLGRLEETQYF.

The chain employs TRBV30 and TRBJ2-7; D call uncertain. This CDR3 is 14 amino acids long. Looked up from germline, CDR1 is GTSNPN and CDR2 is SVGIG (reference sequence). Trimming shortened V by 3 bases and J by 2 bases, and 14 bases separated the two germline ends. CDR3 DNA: TGTGCCTGGAGGTTAAGCGCGTCCACCTACGAGCAGTACTTC. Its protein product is CAWRLSASTYEQYF.

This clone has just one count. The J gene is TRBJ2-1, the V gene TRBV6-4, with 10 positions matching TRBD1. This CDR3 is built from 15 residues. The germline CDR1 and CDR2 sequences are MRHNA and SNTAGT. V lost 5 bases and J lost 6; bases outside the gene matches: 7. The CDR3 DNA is TGTGCCAGCAGTTCGACAGGGGGCCCCTCCAATGAGCAGTTCTTC. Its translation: CASSSTGGPSNEQFF.

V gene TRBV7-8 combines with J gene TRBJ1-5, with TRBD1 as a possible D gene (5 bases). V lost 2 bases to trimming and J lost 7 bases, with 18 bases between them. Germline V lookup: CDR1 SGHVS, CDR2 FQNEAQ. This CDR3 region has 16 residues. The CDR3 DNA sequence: TGTGCCAGCAGCTTATCTCTGGACGGGGGGTTCCAGCCCCAGCATTTT. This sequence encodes CASSLSLDGGFQPQHF.

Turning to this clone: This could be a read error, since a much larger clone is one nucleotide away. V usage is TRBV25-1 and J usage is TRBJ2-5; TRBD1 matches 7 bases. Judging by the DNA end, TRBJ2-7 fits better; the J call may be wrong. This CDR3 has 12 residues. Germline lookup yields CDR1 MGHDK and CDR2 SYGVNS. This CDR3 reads CASSRDSYEQYF. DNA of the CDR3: TGTGCCAGCAGCCGGGACAGCTACGAGCAGTACTTC.

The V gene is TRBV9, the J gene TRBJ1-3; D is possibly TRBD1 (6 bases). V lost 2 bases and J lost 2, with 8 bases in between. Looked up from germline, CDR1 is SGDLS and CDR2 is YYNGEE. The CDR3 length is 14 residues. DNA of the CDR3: TGTGCCAGCAGCGTCACAGGGACTGGAAACACCATATATTTT. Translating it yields CASSVTGTGNTIYF.

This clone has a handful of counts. CDR3 protein: CASSTLAGIIHEQFF. The CDR3, as DNA: TGTGCCAGCAGTACACTAGCGGGGATTATCCATGAGCAGTTCTTC. V is TRBV6-5 and J is TRBJ2-1; 10 bases map to TRBD2. The CDR3 length is 15 residues. Germline CDR1 MNHEY, CDR2 SVGAGI. Losses at the gene ends were 5 bases for V and 8 bases for J; bases not matched to a gene: 9.

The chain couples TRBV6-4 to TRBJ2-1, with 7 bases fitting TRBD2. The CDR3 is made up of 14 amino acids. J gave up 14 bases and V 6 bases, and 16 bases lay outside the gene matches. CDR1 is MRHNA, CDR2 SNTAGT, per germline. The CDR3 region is CASRGFRGRLAEFF. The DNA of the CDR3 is TGTGCCAGCAGAGGGTTTCGCGGCAGGCTAGCGGAGTTCTTC.